The T cell receptor beta chain under discussion was sequenced for a study of T cells after yellow fever vaccination. Germline-derived CDR1 and CDR2 are LGHNT and FRNRAP. Deletions cut 0 bases from V and 4 bases from J, with 22 bases between. This CDR3 comprises 20 residues. TCRdb re-called the 5' RACE reads with MiXCR, one entry per CDR3 protein. The sample contains about 580,000 distinct CDR3 sequences, roughly a sixth of which appear only once. The input for sequencing was PBMCs, taken about 5 days after the first yellow fever vaccination. This rearrangement joins TRBV12-5 to TRBJ2-6, with D perhaps TRBD2 (6 bases). The sequence derives from a man aged 18 to 30 who received the YFV17D yellow fever vaccine. The CDR3 here is CASGLVLGGAGPPGANVLTF. The DNA for the CDR3 is TGTGCTAGTGGTTTGGTACTTGGAGGGGCCGGTCCCCCGGGGGCCAACGTCCTGACTTTC.